This section outlines one T cell receptor beta chain sequence together with its context. What this receptor recognizes is not known. It has no much larger one-base neighbor in the sample; base qualities were not kept. At the junction V is shortened by 4 bases and J by 3 bases; bases outside the gene matches: 5. Including cysteine and phenylalanine, the CDR3 has 15 amino acids. Solely the CDR3 DNA is kept, with 45 bases framed from the first base. CDR1 and CDR2, per the germline V gene, are SNHLY and FYNNEI. The sample originates from a study of OX40 agonist ivuxolimab in advanced cancers. Broadly, across the study: Ivuxolimab, which targeted the costimulatory receptor OX40 (CD134), was an agonistic, fully human IgG2 monoclonal antibody. Among the 50 to 55 dose-escalation patients, about 20 had hepatocellular carcinoma, roughly 15 melanoma, 9 renal cell carcinoma and 9 head and neck cancer. Intravenous ivuxolimab was administered to patients every 2 weeks at six dose levels: 0.01, 0.1, 0.3, 1.5, 3 and 10 mg/kg. The paper covers the monotherapy dose-escalation part of the phase I ivuxolimab trial, which included N ≈ 54 patients. In the dose-escalation cohort, 70% to 85% of patients were male, and the mean age was approximately 60 years, with a range of about 20 to 79. Partial responses were achieved by three dose-escalation patients, of whom one had hepatocellular carcinoma and two had cutaneous melanoma. Patients were allowed to have had prior anti-PD-1, anti-PD-L1 or anti-CTLA-4 therapy, and 40% to 45% of the dose-escalation patients had been treated with checkpoint inhibitors. Peripheral TCRbeta sequencing aimed to test whether ivuxolimab altered TCR sequence diversity and caused clonal T-cell expansion. What the work shows at the level of the full study, not this receptor alone: At doses from 0.1 to 3.0 mg/kg, clonal expansion was seen in both CD4+ and CD8+ blood T cells between baseline and week 6. On average, CD8+ T cells showed more expanded clones than CD4+ T cells after ivuxolimab. Antigen specificity was not determined for the clonally expanded peripheral T cells. Low levels of normalized T-cell clonal expansion were also seen in some patients who did not respond. In the 0.1-3.0 mg/kg groups, partial responders had among the lowest normalized peripheral clonal expansion, particularly in CD8+ T cells.

To sequence the TCRbeta CDR3 region, genomic DNA was isolated from the sorted cells. The immunoSEQ Assay was used to sequence the TCRbeta CDR3 regions. Here the immuneACCESS table is served through TCRdb, limited to in-frame sequences with V and J called. Missing clones are a known gap in these copies; in checked studies unresolved V genes cover under half, and the rest lacks a known reason. The sample table contains 70,000 to 85,000 clones; only one count was recorded for approximately 83% of them. Around 2% of the sample belongs to the ten largest clones. The trial excluded patients who had a history of autoimmune disease or who were on systemic immunosuppression. Peripheral blood for TCR sequencing was collected from all dose cohorts at baseline, on cycle 4 day 1, and on cycle 7 day 1. Samples were obtained from an open-label, multicenter, first-in-human phase I dose-escalation trial of ivuxolimab. Adults with locally advanced or metastatic melanoma, renal cell, hepatocellular, or head and neck squamous cell carcinoma were enrolled in the trial. CD4+ and CD8+ T cells were sorted separately from peripheral blood before TCR sequencing.

The chain couples TRBV2 to TRBJ1-5, and 8 bases in between align with TRBD1. Sequences were derived from CD4+ or CD8+ T cells sorted from blood, sampled in a trial of the OX40 agonist ivuxolimab. The source is an adult with an advanced solid tumor such as melanoma, head and neck, liver or kidney cancer. The CDR3 has the sequence CASSGQGTNNQPQHF. The nucleotide sequence reads as follows: TGTGCCAGCAGTGGACAGGGGACTAACAATCAGCCCCAGCATTTT.